This TCR beta chain derives from a study of radiation and T cells in renal cell carcinoma. The treatment is: 15 Gy SBRT to primary tumor, nephrectomy 4 weeks later. Nephrectomy followed 15 Gy stereotactic body radiation by 4 weeks. Assay: immunoSEQ multiplex PCR; the TCRdb copy retains only in-frame clones and omits some. The sample has roughly 9,000 clones; roughly 55% are singletons. Here the sequenced sample was tumor tissue, taken from a patient whose treatment included radiotherapy and nephrectomy. The clonotype comes from a man aged 60 to 69 with renal cell carcinoma.

The chain's CDR3 is CASTLQGSYGYTF. In DNA form, the CDR3 reads TGTGCCAGCACCCTCCAGGGATCGTATGGCTACACCTTC. The rearrangement joins TRBV5-6 to TRBJ1-2; D possibly corresponds to TRBD1 (5 bases). The CDR3 spans 13 residues. From germline, CDR1 is SGHDT and CDR2 YYEEEE. V was cut by 6 bases and J by 5 bases, with 14 bases left in between.